This is a list of T cell receptor beta chains from one sample in a study of response to subunit inactivated influenza vaccine. TCRdb processed the RT-PCR reads anew with MiXCR; each CDR3 protein has one entry. This sample carries a few hundred thousand distinct CDR3 sequences, 11% to 15% of them seen once, and the ten largest clones take more than 9.5%. The starting material was PBMCs from blood, obtained about 13 days after vaccination. Receptors originate from a man between 50 and 59 years old who received an inactivated influenza vaccine. The CDR3 runs from the conserved cysteine through the conserved F or W. Each record gives: clone size, J gene, V gene, D gene, CDR3 length, CDR3 protein, CDR3 DNA. A D gene is named only where the DNA matches it firmly. Clone size appears in some rows only: once, few, many, or a class for an expanded clone.

>few|TRBJ2-5|TRBV2|TRBD2|15
CASSTSGGDQETQYF
TGTGCCAGCAGTACTAGCGGGGGGGACCAGGAGACCCAGTACTTC
>-|TRBJ1-1|TRBV20-1|-|12
CSASYGHTEAFF
TGCAGTGCTAGCTACGGGCACACTGAAGCTTTCTTT
>few|TRBJ1-2|TRBV13|TRBD1|16
CASSHLDRGPNYGYTF
TGTGCCAGCAGCCATCTAGACAGGGGTCCCAACTATGGCTACACCTTC
>few|TRBJ2-7|TRBV5-1|-|14
CASSLGAGAYEQYF
TGCGCCAGCAGCTTGGGGGCTGGCGCCTACGAGCAGTACTTC
>few|TRBJ1-1|TRBV7-6|-|13
CASSSTGFTEAFF
TGTGCCAGCAGCTCGACAGGATTCACTGAAGCTTTCTTT
>-|TRBJ2-7|TRBV5-5|TRBD2|18
CASSTTSGGNLFSYEQYF
TGTGCCAGCAGCACAACTAGCGGGGGGAACTTATTCTCCTACGAGCAGTACTTC
>many|TRBJ2-3|TRBV20-1|TRBD2|16
CSARDSSGRWSDTQYF
TGCAGTGCTAGAGATTCTAGCGGGAGGTGGTCAGATACGCAGTATTTT
>few|TRBJ2-7|TRBV28|TRBD1|14
CASSLLDRGYEQYF
TGTGCCAGCAGTTTATTGGACAGGGGCTACGAGCAGTACTTC
>-|TRBJ2-3|TRBV28|-|13
CASEDWGTDTQYF
TGTGCCAGCGAAGACTGGGGCACAGATACGCAGTATTTT
>few|TRBJ2-4|TRBV2|-|15
CASSEGILAKNIQYF
TGTGCCAGCAGTGAAGGGATACTAGCCAAAAACATTCAGTACTTC
>-|TRBJ2-3|TRBV11-3|-|13
CASSRGHGDTQYF
TGTGCCAGCAGCCGGGGGCACGGAGATACGCAGTATTTT
>few|TRBJ1-4|TRBV18|-|14
CASSPRHTNEKLFF
TGTGCCAGCTCACCCCGTCATACTAATGAAAAACTGTTTTTT
>-|TRBJ2-7|TRBV9|-|13
CASSPGPGYEQYF
TGTGCCAGCAGCCCCGGCCCAGGGTACGAGCAGTACTTC
>many|TRBJ2-7|TRBV6-5|TRBD2|16
CASSYSLAGGSSEQYF
TGTGCCAGCAGTTACTCGCTAGCGGGAGGATCCAGCGAGCAGTACTTC
>once|TRBJ1-4|TRBV20-1|-|12
CSATVSGEKLFF
TGCAGTGCTACCGTTTCCGGCGAAAAACTGTTTTTT
>few|TRBJ2-2|TRBV11-2|TRBD2|15
CASSLVNLADGELFF
TGTGCCAGCAGCTTAGTAAACCTAGCGGACGGGGAGCTGTTTTTT